The rows below give T cell receptor beta chains drawn from one sample of a study of CD8 T cells in ankylosing spondylitis. TCRdb called the 5' RACE reads again in MiXCR, with one record for every CDR3 protein. The table shows some 200,000 distinct CDR3 sequences, with around 13% occurring only once. The sequenced material came from blood, either unsorted or a sorted T cell fraction (not recorded which). The origin of the receptors is a male donor with ankylosing spondylitis or in good health (not recorded which). CDR3s include the opening cysteine and the closing phenylalanine or tryptophan. A D gene is named only where the DNA matches it firmly. Size values are once, few and many counts, or a class for expanded clones, and some rows have none.

size | J | D | V | DNA | CDR3
. | TRBJ2-5 | . | TRBV7-7 | TGTGCCAGCAGCTTAGTCGGACCCCCCCTGCAAGAGACCCAGTACTTC | CASSLVGPPLQETQYF
. | TRBJ2-2 | . | TRBV12-3/TRBV12-4 | TGTGCCAGAAATTGGCGGGGGGAGCTGTTTTTT | CARNWRGELFF
few | TRBJ1-1 | . | TRBV20-1 | TGCAGTGCTAGAGAACATAACACTGAAGCTTTCTTT | CSAREHNTEAFF
. | TRBJ2-7 | . | TRBV7-9 | TGTGCCACCGGAGGACGGTCCTACGAGCAGTACTTC | CATGGRSYEQYF
. | TRBJ2-1 | TRBD2 | TRBV3-1 | TGTGCCAGCAGCCCCACGGGACTAGATAAGTTCTTC | CASSPTGLDKFF
few | TRBJ2-7 | . | TRBV5-1 | TGCGCCAGCAGCTTGGACGGTGACTACGAGCAGTACTTC | CASSLDGDYEQYF
. | TRBJ1-1 | . | TRBV20-1 | TGCAGTGCGGGGGTCCAATTAATGGCTTTCTTT | CSAGVQLMAFF
. | TRBJ2-7 | TRBD1 | TRBV4-1 | TGCGCCAGCAGCCAAGATCGAGACAGGGCCGGACAGCAGTACTTC | CASSQDRDRAGQQYF
few | TRBJ2-2 | . | TRBV5-1 | TGCGCCAGCAGCTTGGGTTACGAAGGGACCGGGGAGCTGTTTTTT | CASSLGYEGTGELFF
. | TRBJ2-3 | . | TRBV9 | TGTGCCAGCAGCGTAGGTCCCCTGGACCTCTCTCATGGGGCCGATACGCAGTATTTT | CASSVGPLDLSHGADTQYF
many | TRBJ2-1 | TRBD1 | TRBV7-9 | TGTGCCAGCAGTCCTGACAGGGGTTACTACAATGAGCAGTTCTTC | CASSPDRGYYNEQFF
. | TRBJ1-2 | . | TRBV27 | TGTGCCACCTCGGACACCTATGGCTACACCTTC | CATSDTYGYTF
many | TRBJ2-1 | TRBD2 | TRBV27 | TGCGCCAGCAGCTTTTCTAGCGGGAATGAGCAGTTCTTC | CASSFSSGNEQFF
. | TRBJ2-7 | . | TRBV3-1 | TGTGCCAGCAGCCAAGGAAGATATGCCTCCTACGAGCAGTACTTC | CASSQGRYASYEQYF
. | TRBJ2-2 | . | TRBV6-2/TRBV6-3 | TGTGCCAGCAGGAGGTCGGGAGGGACAGAGGACGGGGAGCTGTTTTTT | CASRRSGGTEDGELFF
many | TRBJ2-1 | TRBD1 | TRBV7-9 | TGTGCCAGCAGCTTGGGGACAGGGATTAATGAGCAGTTCTTC | CASSLGTGINEQFF
. | TRBJ1-2 | . | TRBV20-1 | TGCAGTGCTAGAGGTCTGGAGATAGGAGTTCGTGGCTACACCTTC | CSARGLEIGVRGYTF
few | TRBJ1-5 | . | TRBV6-1 | TGTGCCAGCACTCAAGCGGGGCTGGGTCAGCCCCAGCATTTT | CASTQAGLGQPQHF
. | TRBJ2-7 | TRBD1 | TRBV6-1 | TGTGCCAGCAGACCGGGACAGGGGATTCACGAGCAGTACTTC | CASRPGQGIHEQYF
. | TRBJ2-2 | . | TRBV27 | TGTGCCAGCGGGCGTATCGGGGAGCTGTTTTTT | CASGRIGELFF
. | TRBJ2-7 | TRBD1 | TRBV12-3/TRBV12-4 | TGTGCCAGCAGTTTCAGTCAGGGGGCCTACGAGCAGTACTTC | CASSFSQGAYEQYF
. | TRBJ2-7 | . | TRBV4-1 | TGCGCCAGCAGCCAATACCGGGCAGCCTACGAGCAGTACTTC | CASSQYRAAYEQYF
many | TRBJ2-7 | TRBD2 | TRBV5-1 | TGCGCCAGCAGCTGGTCTAGCGGATCCTCTCGCGAGCAGTACTTC | CASSWSSGSSREQYF
many | TRBJ2-1 | TRBD2 | TRBV3-1 | TGTGCCAGCAGCCATCTCTCAGACCTGACTAGCGGGAGCTACGGTGAGCAGTTCTTC | CASSHLSDLTSGSYGEQFF
many | TRBJ1-1 | TRBD1 | TRBV11-2 | TGTGCCAGCAGCTTAGGGACAGGGGAAGCTTTCTTT | CASSLGTGEAFF
few | TRBJ2-7 | TRBD2 | TRBV7-8 | TGTGCCAGCAGCCCAAGCGGGAGAATCAAGCAGTACTTC | CASSPSGRIKQYF
. | TRBJ2-3 | . | TRBV7-2 | TGTGCCAGCAGCTTAAGACTGACTTCCACAGATACGCAGTATTTT | CASSLRLTSTDTQYF
few | TRBJ2-7 | . | TRBV27 | TGTGCCAGCAGTTTATCCGGGCCGTCCTACGAGCAGTACTTC | CASSLSGPSYEQYF
many | TRBJ2-7 | . | TRBV7-8 | TGTGCCAGCAGCTTAGTCGGGAGAGGGGGGACCTACGAGCAGTACTTC | CASSLVGRGGTYEQYF
few | TRBJ1-5 | . | TRBV12-3/TRBV12-4 | TGTGCCAGCAGTTTTAAACAGGGAGGCAATCAGCCCCAGCATTTT | CASSFKQGGNQPQHF
many | TRBJ1-1 | TRBD1 | TRBV5-1 | TGCGCCAGCGGCCGGACAGGGGGAAACACTGAAGCTTTCTTT | CASGRTGGNTEAFF
many | TRBJ1-1 | . | TRBV5-1 | TGCGCCAGCAGCATACTCGACACGCTGAACACTGAAGCTTTCTTT | CASSILDTLNTEAFF
many | TRBJ1-1 | . | TRBV5-1 | TGCGCCAGCAGCTCCGGTGGTGTCGGGGACCCGAACACTGAAGCTTTCTTT | CASSSGGVGDPNTEAFF
many | TRBJ1-3 | . | TRBV6-1 | TGTGCCAGCACCGAGTTTGGAGGAAACACCATATATTTT | CASTEFGGNTIYF
. | TRBJ1-1 | . | TRBV12-3/TRBV12-4 | TGTGCCGGTTCGATGGGGTCCCAGGCCACTGAAGCTTTCTTT | CAGSMGSQATEAFF
many | TRBJ1-5 | TRBD1 | TRBV12-3/TRBV12-4 | TGTGCCAGCAGTTTTTGGACAGGAGGGGATCAGCCCCAGCATTTT | CASSFWTGGDQPQHF
. | TRBJ2-7 | . | TRBV12-3/TRBV12-4 | TGTGCCAGCAGTTTCGCGGGGCTTGCCTACAAGCAGTACTTC | CASSFAGLAYKQYF
many | TRBJ2-2 | TRBD1 | TRBV11-2 | TGTGCCAGCAGCCTCCGACAGGGTCTTGACACCGGGGAGCTGTTTTTT | CASSLRQGLDTGELFF
. | TRBJ2-5 | . | TRBV30 | TGTGCCTGGGCCTTCCGGGACACCTACGAGACCCAGTACTTC | CAWAFRDTYETQYF
. | TRBJ2-5 | . | TRBV6-1 | TGTGCCAGCAGTGAAGTTGGGACTGCCCAAGAGACCCAGTACTTC | CASSEVGTAQETQYF
. | TRBJ2-2 | TRBD1 | TRBV6-5 | TGTGCCAGCAGTTACTCGGACAGGTCGAACACCGGGGAGCTGTTTTTT | CASSYSDRSNTGELFF
few | TRBJ2-1 | . | TRBV18 | TGTGCCAGCTCACCAGGGAAGGCCAATGAGCAGTTCTTC | CASSPGKANEQFF
. | TRBJ1-2 | . | TRBV20-1 | TGCAGTGCCCCTTTCAGGGCCACCGAGGGCTACACCTTC | CSAPFRATEGYTF
once | TRBJ2-2 | TRBD1 | TRBV12-3/TRBV12-4 | TGTGCCATCTGTTTAAGGGGGCGGAGACTCATCGCGAACACCGGGGAGCTGTTTTTT | CAICLRGRRLIANTGELFF
many | TRBJ2-4 | . | TRBV11-1 | TGTGCCAGCAGCCACGGCATCCACCTGGGACGTTCAGGCAAAAACATTCAGTACTTC | CASSHGIHLGRSGKNIQYF
many | TRBJ2-7 | . | TRBV12-3/TRBV12-4 | TGTGCCAGCAGTTTTAGTATTCCGGGCGAGCAGTACTTC | CASSFSIPGEQYF
many | TRBJ2-2 | TRBD1 | TRBV12-3/TRBV12-4 | TGTGCCAGCAGTTGGGACAGGGGGGTCACCGGGGAGCTGTTTTTT | CASSWDRGVTGELFF
many | TRBJ1-4 | . | TRBV12-3/TRBV12-4 | TGTGCCAGCAGCCTGGTCGGGGGCTCTAATGAAAAACTGTTTTTT | CASSLVGGSNEKLFF
. | TRBJ2-3 | TRBD2 | TRBV19 | TGTGCCAGTAGTATCGCGCTAGCGGGGGGTACGCAGTATTTT | CASSIALAGGTQYF
many | TRBJ2-1 | TRBD1 | TRBV5-1 | TGCGCCAGCAGCGACCCGGACAGGGGTCATGAGCAGTTCTTC | CASSDPDRGHEQFF